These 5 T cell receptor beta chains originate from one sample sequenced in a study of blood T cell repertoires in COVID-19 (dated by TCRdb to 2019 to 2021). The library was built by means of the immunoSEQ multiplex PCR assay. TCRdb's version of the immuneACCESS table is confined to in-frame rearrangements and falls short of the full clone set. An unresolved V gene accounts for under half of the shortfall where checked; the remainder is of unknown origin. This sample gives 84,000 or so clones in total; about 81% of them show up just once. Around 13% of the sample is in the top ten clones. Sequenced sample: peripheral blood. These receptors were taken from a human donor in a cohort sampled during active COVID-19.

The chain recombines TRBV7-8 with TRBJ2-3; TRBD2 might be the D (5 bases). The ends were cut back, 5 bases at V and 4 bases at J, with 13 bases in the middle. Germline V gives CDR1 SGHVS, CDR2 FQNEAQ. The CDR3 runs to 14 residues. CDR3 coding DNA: TGTGCCAGCAGCACTAGACCCCCTTCAGATACGCAGTATTTT. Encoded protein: CASSTRPPSDTQYF.

The CDR3 nucleotides read TGTGCCAGCAGCTCTAGAGTGGAGACAGCGATCTATGGCTACACCTTC. This encodes CASSSRVETAIYGYTF. The chain couples TRBV7-2 to TRBJ1-2, with D maybe TRBD1 (5 bases). The CDR3 loop spans 16 amino acids. V lost 4 bases to trimming and J lost 4 bases, with 19 bases between them. Germline values: CDR1 SGHTA, CDR2 FQGNSA.

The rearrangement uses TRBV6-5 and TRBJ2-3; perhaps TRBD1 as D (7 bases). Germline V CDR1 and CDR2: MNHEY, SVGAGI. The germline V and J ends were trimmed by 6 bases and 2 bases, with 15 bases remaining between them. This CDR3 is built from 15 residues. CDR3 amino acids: CASSQRGTDTDTQYF. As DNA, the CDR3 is TGTGCCAGCAGCCAACGGGGGACAGACACAGATACGCAGTATTTT.

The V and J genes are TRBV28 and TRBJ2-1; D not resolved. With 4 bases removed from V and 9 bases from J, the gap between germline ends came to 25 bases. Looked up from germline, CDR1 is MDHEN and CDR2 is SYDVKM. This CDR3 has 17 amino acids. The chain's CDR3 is CASSSFRVPFLQGEQFF. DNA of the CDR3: TGTGCCAGCAGTTCATTCCGGGTCCCTTTTCTCCAAGGTGAGCAGTTCTTC.

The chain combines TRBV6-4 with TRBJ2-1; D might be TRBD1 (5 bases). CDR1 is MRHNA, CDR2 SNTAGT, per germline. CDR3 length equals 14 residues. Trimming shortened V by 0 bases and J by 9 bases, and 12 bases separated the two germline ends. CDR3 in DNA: TGTGCCAGCAGTGACTCGACAGACCAGGGTGAGCAGTTCTTC. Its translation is CASSDSTDQGEQFF.